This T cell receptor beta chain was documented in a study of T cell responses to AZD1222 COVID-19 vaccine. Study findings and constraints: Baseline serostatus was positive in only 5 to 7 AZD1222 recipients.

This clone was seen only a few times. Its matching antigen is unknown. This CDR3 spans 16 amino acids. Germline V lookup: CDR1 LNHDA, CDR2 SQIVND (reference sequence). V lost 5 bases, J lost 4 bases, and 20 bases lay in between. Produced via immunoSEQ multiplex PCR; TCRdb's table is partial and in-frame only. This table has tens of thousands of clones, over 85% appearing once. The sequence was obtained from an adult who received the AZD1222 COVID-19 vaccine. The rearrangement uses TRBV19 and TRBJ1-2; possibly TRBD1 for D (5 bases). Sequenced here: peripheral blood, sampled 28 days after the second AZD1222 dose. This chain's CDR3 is CASSSWTGTGGYGYTF. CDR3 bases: TGTGCCAGTAGTTCGTGGACGGGGACCGGGGGCTATGGCTACACCTTC.